This record concerns one TCR beta chain sequence. CDR1 SGHAT and CDR2 FQNNGV come from the germline V gene. This CDR3 contains 16 residues. J lost 5 bases, V lost 0 bases, and 7 bases had no gene match. The data were obtained in a study of blood T cell repertoires in COVID-19. Study context: Acute and convalescent COVID-19 specimens originated in the United States, Italy and Spain.

Clones were read by immunoSEQ multiplex PCR, and TCRdb kept only the in-frame ones, dropping some. The sample lists some 270,000 clones, 75% to 90% occurring once. This chain joins TRBV11-2 and TRBJ1-2, with TRBD1 identical over 9 bases. Material: peripheral blood. The TCR sequence derives from a woman in her seventies with acute or convalescent COVID-19. The CDR3 bases are TGTGCCAGCAGCTTAGATCGGACAGGGGCAAGATATGGCTACACCTTC. Encoded protein: CASSLDRTGARYGYTF.